Below, 3 T cell receptor beta chains from the same sample are listed, as sequenced in a study of blood T cell repertoires in COVID-19. TCRdb's table, derived via immunoSEQ multiplex PCR, lists solely in-frame clones and lacks some. Among hundreds of thousands of clones listed, 86% were seen once. The sequenced sample was peripheral blood. Receptors were obtained from a woman under 40 with active or convalescent COVID-19.

The chain employs TRBV10-2 and TRBJ2-1, with TRBD2 matching over 11 bases. CDR1 is WSHSY and CDR2 is SAAADI in the germline V gene. The CDR3 has 16 amino acids. V gave up 2 bases and J gave up 4 bases; unmatched junction bases: 4. The CDR3 sequence: CASSERLAGIYNEQFF. In nucleotides, the CDR3 is TGCGCCAGCAGTGAGCGACTAGCGGGAATTTACAATGAGCAGTTCTTC.

The chain employs TRBV10-3 and TRBJ1-5; D not resolved. Germline loops: CDR1 ENHRY, CDR2 SYGVKD. CDR3 length: 13 residues. V lost 7 bases and J 5 bases, leaving 12 bases between the germline ends. The DNA of the CDR3 is TGTGCCATCACCGAATACTTGGATCAGCCCCAGCATTTT. Its translation: CAITEYLDQPQHF.

This clone was observed a handful of times. This chain joins TRBV5-6 and TRBJ1-6; a weak D match, TRBD1 (5 bases). Germline CDR1 SGHDT, CDR2 YYEEEE. This CDR3 is built from 14 residues. Trimming removed 1 base at V and 8 bases at J, with 10 bases between. The DNA for the CDR3 is TGTGCCAGCAGCTTGCGGGGGTCGCATTCACCCCTCCACTTT. It yields the protein CASSLRGSHSPLHF. The full variable domain, in which reference TRBV5-6 and TRBJ1-6 provide the parts outside the CDR3, is DAGVTQSPTHLIKTRGQQVTLRCSPKSGHDTVSWYQQALGQGPQFIFQYYEEEERQRGNFPDRFSGHQFPNYSSELNVNALLLGDSALYLCASSLRGSHSPLHFGNGTRLTVT.